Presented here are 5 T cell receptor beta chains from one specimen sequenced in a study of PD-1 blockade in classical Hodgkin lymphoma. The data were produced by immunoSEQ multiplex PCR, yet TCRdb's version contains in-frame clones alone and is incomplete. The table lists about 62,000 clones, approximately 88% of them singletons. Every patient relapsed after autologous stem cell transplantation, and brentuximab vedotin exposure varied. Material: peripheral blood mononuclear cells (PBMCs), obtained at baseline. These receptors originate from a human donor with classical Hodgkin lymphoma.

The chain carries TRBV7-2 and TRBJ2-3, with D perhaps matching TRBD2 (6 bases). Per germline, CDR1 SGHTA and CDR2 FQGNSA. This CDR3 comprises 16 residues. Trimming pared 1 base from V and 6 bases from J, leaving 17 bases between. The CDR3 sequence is CASSLVSGSRSDTQYF. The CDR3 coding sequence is TGTGCCAGCAGCTTAGTCAGCGGGTCCCGGTCGGATACGCAGTATTTT.

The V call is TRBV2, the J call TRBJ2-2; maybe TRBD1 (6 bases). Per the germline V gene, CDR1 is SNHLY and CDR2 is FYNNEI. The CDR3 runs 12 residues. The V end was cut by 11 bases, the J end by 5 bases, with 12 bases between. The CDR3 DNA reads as TGTGCCGGTCGACAGGAAACCGGGGAGCTGTTTTTT. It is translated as CAGRQETGELFF.

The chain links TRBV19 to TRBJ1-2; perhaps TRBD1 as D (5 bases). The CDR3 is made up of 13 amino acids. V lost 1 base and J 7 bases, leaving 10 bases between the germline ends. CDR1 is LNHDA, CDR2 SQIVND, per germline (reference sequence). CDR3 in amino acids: CASSIGQILGYTF. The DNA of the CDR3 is TGTGCCAGTAGTATAGGACAGATACTTGGCTACACCTTC. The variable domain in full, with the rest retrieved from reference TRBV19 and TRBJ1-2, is DGGITQSPKYLFRKEGQNVTLSCEQNLNHDAMYWYRQDPGQGLRLIYYSQIVNDFQKGDIAEGYSVSREKKESFPLTVTSAQKNPTAFYLCASSIGQILGYTFGSGTRLTVV.

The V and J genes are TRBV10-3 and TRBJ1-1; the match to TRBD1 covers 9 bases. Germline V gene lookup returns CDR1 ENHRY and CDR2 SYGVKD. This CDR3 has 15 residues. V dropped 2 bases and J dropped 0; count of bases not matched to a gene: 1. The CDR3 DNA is TGTGCCATCAGTGAGGGACAGGGGTTGAACACTGAAGCTTTCTTT. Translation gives CAISEGQGLNTEAFF.

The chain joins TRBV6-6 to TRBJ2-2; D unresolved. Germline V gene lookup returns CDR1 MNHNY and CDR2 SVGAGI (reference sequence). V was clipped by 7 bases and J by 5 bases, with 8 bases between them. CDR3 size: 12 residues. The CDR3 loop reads CASTGRTGELFF. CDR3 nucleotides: TGTGCCAGCACGGGCAGGACCGGGGAGCTGTTTTTT.